The 23 T cell receptor beta chains below all came from one sample that was sequenced in a study of shared clonotypes between healthy human individuals. The assay was immunoSEQ multiplex PCR, and TCRdb's table has in-frame clones only and misses some. The sample contains roughly 810,000 clones, roughly 96% of which appear only once. Terminally differentiated effector memory CD45RA+ cells were excluded from the naive CD8 cells, which were CD45RO-negative and positively selected for CCR7. Sequenced: naive CD8+ T cells sorted from blood. These receptors originate from a man aged 25-45 years in good health.

This chain links TRBV6-5 with TRBJ1-1; D not certain. V lost 0 bases, J lost 0 bases, and 8 bases lay in between. There are 15 residues in the CDR3. From germline, CDR1 is MNHEY and CDR2 SVGAGI. The CDR3 region is CASSYSAVLNTEAFF. For the CDR3, the DNA is TGTGCCAGCAGTTACTCCGCGGTCCTGAACACTGAAGCTTTCTTT.

The V and J genes are TRBV7-6 and TRBJ2-7; perhaps TRBD2 as D (5 bases). The germline V gene encodes CDR1 SGHVS and CDR2 FNYEAQ. Trimming cost V 3 bases and J 3 bases, with 6 bases left between them. The CDR3 loop spans 12 amino acids. CDR3 amino acids: CASSFGDYEQYF. The CDR3 nucleotides read TGTGCCAGCAGCTTCGGGGACTACGAGCAGTACTTC.

The rearrangement joins TRBV28 to TRBJ2-2; maybe TRBD2 (6 bases). This CDR3 region has 16 residues. Germline assignment: CDR1 MDHEN and CDR2 SYDVKM. V lost 4 bases and J lost 5, with 17 bases in between. The CDR3 loop is CASSSPTSDLTGELFF. The CDR3 DNA reads as TGTGCCAGCAGTTCCCCGACTAGTGATTTGACCGGGGAGCTGTTTTTT.

The rearrangement uses TRBV7-6 and TRBJ2-7, with TRBD1 matching 9 bases. Germline V gene sequence: CDR1 SGHVS, CDR2 FNYEAQ. The CDR3 is 14 amino acids. Germline trimming cut 3 bases from V and 5 bases from J; bases unmatched to any gene: 5. CDR3 in amino acids: CASSFTTGGHEQYF. The CDR3 coding sequence is TGTGCCAGCAGCTTTACGACAGGGGGTCACGAGCAGTACTTC.

The gene calls are TRBV7-9 and TRBJ2-1; 7 positions agree with TRBD1. Germline loops: CDR1 SEHNR, CDR2 FQNEAQ (reference sequence). This CDR3 spans 14 amino acids. The ends lost 11 bases at V and 4 bases at J; junction bases unmatched: 11. The CDR3 protein is CAAESGQLYNEQFF. The CDR3 DNA sequence: TGTGCCGCAGAATCGGGACAGCTTTACAATGAGCAGTTCTTC. Variable domain in full (rest from reference TRBV7-9 and TRBJ2-1): DTGVSQNPRHKITKRGQNVTFRCDPISEHNRLYWYRQTLGQGPEFLTYFQNEAQLEKSRLLSDRFSAERPKGSFSTLEIQRTEQGDSAMYLCAAESGQLYNEQFFGPGTRLTVL.

The chain uses TRBV7-9 and TRBJ2-2, with D hard to call. From germline, CDR1 is SEHNR and CDR2 FQNEAQ (reference sequence). The CDR3 is made up of 17 amino acids. The V gene lost 7 bases and the J gene lost 1 base, with 19 bases spanning the gap. CDR3 amino acids: CASILSETLGNTGELFF. The CDR3 coding sequence is TGTGCCAGCATCCTCTCGGAGACCCTAGGGAACACCGGGGAGCTGTTTTTT.

The genes are TRBV28 and TRBJ2-3; D is unclear. In germline, CDR1 is MDHEN, CDR2 SYDVKM. The V and J ends lost 7 bases and 4 bases respectively, with 9 bases between them. The CDR3 contains 12 residues. In nucleotides, the CDR3 is TGTGCCAGCACTAATTTCCCAGATACGCAGTATTTT. Its protein is CASTNFPDTQYF.

The chain is built from TRBV29-1 and TRBJ1-2; D unresolved. This CDR3 is 13 amino acids long. Germline V gives CDR1 SQVTM, CDR2 ANQGSEA. The V and J ends lost 0 bases and 5 bases respectively, with 10 bases between them. The CDR3 nucleotides read TGCAGCGTTGAAGAGGGCGGTGGGTATGGCTACACCTTC. This translates into CSVEEGGGYGYTF.

This chain uses TRBV7-9 with TRBJ2-7; 10 nucleotides align to TRBD1. Trimming at V came to 5 bases and at J to 5 bases, leaving 9 bases not matched to a gene. The CDR3 totals 15 residues. The germline CDR1 and CDR2 sequences are SEHNR and FQNEAQ (reference sequence). The CDR3 is CASSLPGQGTHEQYF. The CDR3, as DNA: TGTGCCAGCAGCCTACCGGGACAGGGGACCCACGAGCAGTACTTC.

The rearrangement links TRBV7-9 to TRBJ2-1, with D possibly called TRBD1 or TRBD2 (5 bases each). Trimming removed 6 bases from V and 5 bases from J, with 17 bases in between. Germline values: CDR1 SEHNR, CDR2 FQNEAQ (reference sequence). The CDR3 length is 15 residues. The CDR3 DNA is TGTGCCAGCAGTCCCCATCCCGGGACCCACAATGAGCAGTTCTTC. Translation: CASSPHPGTHNEQFF.

The chain recombines TRBV7-2 with TRBJ2-1; possibly TRBD1 for D (6 bases). With 4 bases removed from V and 1 base from J, the gap between germline ends came to 20 bases. The CDR3 has 18 amino acids. Germline values: CDR1 SGHTA, CDR2 FQGNSA. The CDR3 DNA sequence: TGTGCCAGCAGCTCGACCTGGGGGCGGGTTGGATCCTACAATGAGCAGTTCTTC. It translates to CASSSTWGRVGSYNEQFF.

This clone was seen once. The chain joins TRBV5-4 to TRBJ2-7; a weak D match, TRBD2 (6 bases). The CDR3 is 14 amino acids. The germline CDR1 and CDR2 sequences are SGHNT and YYREEE (reference sequence). Trimming took off 1 base at V and 4 bases at J, with 12 bases between the two ends. The CDR3 loop reads CASSLRGSLYEQYF. In nucleotides, the CDR3 is TGTGCCAGCAGCTTGCGGGGGAGCCTTTACGAGCAGTACTTC.

The rearrangement joins TRBV5-5 to TRBJ1-2; 9 nucleotides match TRBD1. The CDR3 length is 17 residues. The germline gives CDR1 SGHKS, CDR2 YYEKEE (reference sequence). J gave up 0 bases and V 3 bases, and 9 bases lay outside the gene matches. The CDR3 DNA is TGTGCCAGCAGCTCCTGGACAGGGGTTGGAGCTAACTATGGCTACACCTTC. Its protein is CASSSWTGVGANYGYTF.

The V call is TRBV5-5, the J call TRBJ2-1, with TRBD2 matching over 8 bases. The germline V gene has CDR1 SGHKS and CDR2 YYEKEE (reference sequence). The CDR3 spans 16 residues. J lost 3 bases, V lost 0 bases, and 5 bases had no gene match. Here the CDR3 reads CASSLAPAGGYNEQFF. For the CDR3, the DNA is TGTGCCAGCAGCTTGGCGCCGGCGGGAGGCTACAATGAGCAGTTCTTC.

This sequence joins TRBV6-5 and TRBJ1-3; D remains ambiguous. The CDR3 contains 16 residues. V was pared by 2 bases and J by 0 bases, with 11 bases between. Germline assignment: CDR1 MNHEY and CDR2 SVGAGI. CDR3 DNA: TGTGCCAGCAGTTACCGGGAGCCAAGCTCTGGAAACACCATATATTTT. It yields the protein CASSYREPSSGNTIYF.

This clone was observed a single time. The chain employs TRBV27 and TRBJ2-7, with 12 bases fitting TRBD2. Per germline, CDR1 MNHEY and CDR2 SMNVEV (reference sequence). With 5 bases clipped from V and 5 bases from J, the junction kept 7 bases outside the gene matches. The CDR3 spans 15 residues. The DNA of the CDR3 is TGTGCCAGCAGTCCTAGCGGGAGGGCCAACCACGAGCAGTACTTC. Amino acids: CASSPSGRANHEQYF.

CDR3 protein: CASSPGLAETQYF. DNA for the CDR3: TGTGCCAGCAGCCCCGGACTAGCTGAGACCCAGTACTTC. The chain joins TRBV13 to TRBJ2-5; TRBD2 matches at 8 bases. The CDR3 spans 13 residues. The junction had 4 bases not matched to a gene; V was cut back by 5 bases and J by 5 bases. Germline V gives CDR1 PRHDT, CDR2 FYEKMQ (reference sequence).

The chain couples TRBV6-1 to TRBJ1-5; TRBD1 agrees at 11 bases. J lost 6 bases, V lost 4 bases, and 5 bases had no gene match. This CDR3 spans 15 amino acids. Germline V gene sequence: CDR1 MNHNS, CDR2 SASEGT. CDR3 coding DNA: TGTGCCAGCAGTGGTCGGACAGGGGGCAGTCAGCCCCAGCATTTT. Its translation: CASSGRTGGSQPQHF.

The chain carries TRBV5-1 and TRBJ2-3; D gene ambiguous. V lost 4 bases, J lost 5 bases, and 20 bases lay in between. Germline V gives CDR1 SGHRS, CDR2 YFSETQ. This CDR3 region has 16 residues. In DNA form, the CDR3 reads TGCGCCAGCAGCCGTCGACACGGTGGAACGATAGATACGCAGTATTTT. It is translated as CASSRRHGGTIDTQYF.

V usage is TRBV27 and J usage is TRBJ2-7; 11 nucleotides line up with TRBD2. V shed 4 bases and J 4 bases; nucleotides not matched to a gene: 6. Germline V gives CDR1 MNHEY, CDR2 SMNVEV (reference sequence). This CDR3 spans 15 amino acids. The CDR3 DNA follows: TGTGCCAGCAGTTCAGCGACTAGCGGGATATACGAGCAGTACTTC. Translation: CASSSATSGIYEQYF.

This chain joins TRBV25-1 and TRBJ2-5; D unclear. Trimming took off 2 bases at V and 4 bases at J, with 8 bases between the two ends. Germline values: CDR1 MGHDK, CDR2 SYGVNS. The CDR3 sequence is 13 residues long. CDR3 in DNA: TGTGCCAGCAGTGAAGGGTTCGTAGAGACCCAGTACTTC. Its translation: CASSEGFVETQYF.

The chain is built from TRBV21-1 and TRBJ2-7; TRBD1, the table's D call, lacks a check against the DNA. TRBV21-1 is a listed pseudogene. CDR3 length: 19 amino acids. The chain's CDR3 is CASSKGDRAGGEEPYEQYF. Here the CDR3 DNA reads TGTGCCAGCAGCAAAGGGGACAGGGCTGGCGGAGAAGAGCCCTACGAGCAGTACTTC.

This sequence joins TRBV29-1 and TRBJ2-1; the match to TRBD1 covers 8 bases. The V and J ends lost 2 bases and 8 bases, in that order; junction bases with no gene match: 5. Germline CDR1 SQVTM, CDR2 ANQGSEA. The CDR3 consists of 13 residues. The chain's CDR3 is CSVETGTGDEQFF. The DNA for the CDR3 is TGCAGCGTTGAAACCGGGACAGGCGATGAGCAGTTCTTC.